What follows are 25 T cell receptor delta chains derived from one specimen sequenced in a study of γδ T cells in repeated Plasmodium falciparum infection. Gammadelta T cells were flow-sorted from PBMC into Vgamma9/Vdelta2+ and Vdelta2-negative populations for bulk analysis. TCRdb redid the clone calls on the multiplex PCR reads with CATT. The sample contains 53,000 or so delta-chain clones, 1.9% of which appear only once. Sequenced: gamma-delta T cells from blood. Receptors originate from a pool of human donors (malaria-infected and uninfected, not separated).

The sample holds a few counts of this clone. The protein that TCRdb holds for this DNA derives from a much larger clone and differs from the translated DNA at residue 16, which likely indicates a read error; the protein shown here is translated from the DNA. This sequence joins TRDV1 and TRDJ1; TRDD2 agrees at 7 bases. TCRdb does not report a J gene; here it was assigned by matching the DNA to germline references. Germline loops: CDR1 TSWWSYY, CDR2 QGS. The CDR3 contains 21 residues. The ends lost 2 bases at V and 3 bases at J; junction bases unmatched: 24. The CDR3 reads CALGESPISYLKDGNADKLIF. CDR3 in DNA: TGTGCTCTTGGGGAATCCCCAATTTCCTACTTGAAGGATGGTAACGCCGATAAACTCATCTTT.

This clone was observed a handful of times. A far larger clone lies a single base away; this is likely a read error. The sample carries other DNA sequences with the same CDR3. The CDR3, as DNA: TGTGCCTGTGACTCCACTGGGGGATCCTGGGACACCCGACAGATGTTTTTC. It codes for CACDSTGGSWDTRQMFF. The chain uses TRDV2 and TRDJ3; the match to TRDD3 covers 9 bases. TCRdb lists no J gene, so it was determined here by aligning the DNA to germline. The CDR3 sequence is 17 residues long. Losses at the gene ends were 3 bases for V and 1 base for J; bases not matched to a gene: 3. CDR1 is GEAIGNYY and CDR2 is EKD in the germline V gene.

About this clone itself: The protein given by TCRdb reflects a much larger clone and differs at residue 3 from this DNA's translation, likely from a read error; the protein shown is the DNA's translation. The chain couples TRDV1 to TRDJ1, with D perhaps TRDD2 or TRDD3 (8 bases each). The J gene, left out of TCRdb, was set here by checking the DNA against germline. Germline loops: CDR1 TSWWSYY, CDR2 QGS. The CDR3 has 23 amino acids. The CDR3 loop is CAFGVPPLFLRGWGRDRTDKLIF. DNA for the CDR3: TGTGCTTTTGGGGTCCCTCCCCTCTTCCTACGTGGCTGGGGGAGAGACAGAACCGATAAACTCATCTTT.

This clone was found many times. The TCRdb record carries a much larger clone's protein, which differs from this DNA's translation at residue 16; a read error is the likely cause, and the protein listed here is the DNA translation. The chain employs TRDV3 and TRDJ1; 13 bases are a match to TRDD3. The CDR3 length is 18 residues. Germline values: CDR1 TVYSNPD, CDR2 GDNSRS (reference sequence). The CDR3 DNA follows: TGTGCCTTTAGACTCCACTGGGGGATACGGGAGTACACCGATAAATTCATCTTT. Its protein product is CAFRLHWGIREYTDKFIF.

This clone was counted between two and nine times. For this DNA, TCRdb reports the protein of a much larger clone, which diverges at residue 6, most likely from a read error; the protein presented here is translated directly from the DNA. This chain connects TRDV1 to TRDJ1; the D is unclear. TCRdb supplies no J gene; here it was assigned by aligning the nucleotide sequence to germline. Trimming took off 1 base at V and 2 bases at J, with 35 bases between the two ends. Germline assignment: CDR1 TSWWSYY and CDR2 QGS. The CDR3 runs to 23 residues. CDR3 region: CALGEPKSFGCRPTQRSTDKLIF. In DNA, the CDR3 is TGTGCTCTTGGGGAACCAAAATCTTTTGGTTGTAGGCCGACCCAGCGTTCAACCGATAAACTCATCTTT.

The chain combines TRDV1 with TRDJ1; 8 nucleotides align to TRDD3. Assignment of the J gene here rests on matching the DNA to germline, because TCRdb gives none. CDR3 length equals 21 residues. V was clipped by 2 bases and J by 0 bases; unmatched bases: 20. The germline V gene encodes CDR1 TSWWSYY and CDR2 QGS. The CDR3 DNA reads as TGTGCTCTTGGGGAATCGCCCCTTACCGCGCGGGGGATATGGTACACCGATAAACTCATCTTT. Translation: CALGESPLTARGIWYTDKLIF.

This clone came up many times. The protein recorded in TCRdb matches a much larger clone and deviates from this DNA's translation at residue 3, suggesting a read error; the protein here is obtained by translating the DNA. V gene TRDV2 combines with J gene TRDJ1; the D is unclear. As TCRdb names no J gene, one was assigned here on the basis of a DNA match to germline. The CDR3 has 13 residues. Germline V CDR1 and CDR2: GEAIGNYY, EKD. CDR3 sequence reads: CASDALSSDKLIF. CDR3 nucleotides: TGTGCCAGTGACGCCCTGTCGTCCGATAAACTCATCTTT.

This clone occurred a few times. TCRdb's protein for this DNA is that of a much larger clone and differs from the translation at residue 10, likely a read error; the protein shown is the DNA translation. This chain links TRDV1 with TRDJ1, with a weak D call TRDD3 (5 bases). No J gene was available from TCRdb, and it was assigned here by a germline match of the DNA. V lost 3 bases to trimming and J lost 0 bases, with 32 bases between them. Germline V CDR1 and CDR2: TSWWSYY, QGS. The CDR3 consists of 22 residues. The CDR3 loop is CALGDPWPHFLRTGEYTDKLIF. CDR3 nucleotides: TGTGCTCTTGGGGACCCTTGGCCCCATTTTCTACGTACCGGGGAGTACACCGATAAACTCATCTTT.

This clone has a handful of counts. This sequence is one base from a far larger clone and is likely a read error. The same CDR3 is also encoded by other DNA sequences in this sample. CDR3 in amino acids: CALGDPPYAGTGGYKGPDKLIF. The DNA of the CDR3 is TGCGCTCTTGGGGACCCTCCCTACGCCGGTACTGGGGGATACAAGGGCCCCGATAAACTCATCTTT. The rearrangement uses TRDV1 and TRDJ1, with 12 bases fitting TRDD3. TCRdb lists no J gene, so it was determined here by aligning the DNA to germline. The CDR3 runs to 22 residues. The germline V gene encodes CDR1 TSWWSYY and CDR2 QGS.

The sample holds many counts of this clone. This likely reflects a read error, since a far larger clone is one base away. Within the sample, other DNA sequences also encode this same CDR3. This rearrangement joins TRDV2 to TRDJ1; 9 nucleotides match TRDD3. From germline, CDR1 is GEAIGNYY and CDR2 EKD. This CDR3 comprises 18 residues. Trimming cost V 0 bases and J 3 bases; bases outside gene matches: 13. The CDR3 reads CACDTGSLLGEHPDKLIF. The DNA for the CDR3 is TGTGCCTGTGACACCGGTTCCTTACTGGGGGAGCATCCCGATAAACTCATCTTT.

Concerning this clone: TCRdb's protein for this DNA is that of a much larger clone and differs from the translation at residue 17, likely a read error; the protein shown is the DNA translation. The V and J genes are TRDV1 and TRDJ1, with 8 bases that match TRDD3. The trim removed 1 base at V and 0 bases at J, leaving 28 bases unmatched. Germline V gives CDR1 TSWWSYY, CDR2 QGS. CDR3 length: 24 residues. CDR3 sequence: CALGEPCRFLKISTGGSYTDKLIF. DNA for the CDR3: TGTGCTCTTGGGGAACCCTGTCGTTTCCTAAAAATAAGTACTGGGGGTTCTTACACCGATAAACTCATCTTT.

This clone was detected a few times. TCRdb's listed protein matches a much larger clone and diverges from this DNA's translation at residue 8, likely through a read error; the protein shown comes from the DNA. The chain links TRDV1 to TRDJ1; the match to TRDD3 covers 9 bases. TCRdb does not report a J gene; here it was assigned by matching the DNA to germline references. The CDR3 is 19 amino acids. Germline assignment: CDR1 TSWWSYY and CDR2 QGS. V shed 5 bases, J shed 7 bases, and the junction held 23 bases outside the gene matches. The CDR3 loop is CALGWFLRYTGGYRGKLIF. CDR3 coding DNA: TGTGCTCTTGGGTGGTTCCTACGCTACACAGGGGGATACAGGGGTAAACTCATCTTT.

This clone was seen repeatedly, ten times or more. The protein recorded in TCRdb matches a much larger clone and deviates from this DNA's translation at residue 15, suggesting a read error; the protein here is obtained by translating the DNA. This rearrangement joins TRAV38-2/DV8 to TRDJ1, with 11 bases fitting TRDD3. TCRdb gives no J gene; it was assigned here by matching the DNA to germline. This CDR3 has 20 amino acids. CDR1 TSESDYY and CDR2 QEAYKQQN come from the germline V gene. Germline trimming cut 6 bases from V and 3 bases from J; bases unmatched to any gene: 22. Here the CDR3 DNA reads TGTGCTTATATAGTCCTGACTGATGGGGGATACGGGCCGTACGCCGATAAACTCATCTTT. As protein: CAYIVLTDGGYGPYADKLIF.

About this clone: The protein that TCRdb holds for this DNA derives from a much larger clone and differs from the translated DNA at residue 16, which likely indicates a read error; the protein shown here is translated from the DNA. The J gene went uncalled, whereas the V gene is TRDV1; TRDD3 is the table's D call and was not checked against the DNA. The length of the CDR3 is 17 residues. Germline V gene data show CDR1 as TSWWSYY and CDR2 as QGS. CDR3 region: CALGEPIKRRYADKLTF. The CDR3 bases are TGTGCTCTTGGGGAACCTATAAAACGCCGTTACGCCGATAAACTCACCTTT.

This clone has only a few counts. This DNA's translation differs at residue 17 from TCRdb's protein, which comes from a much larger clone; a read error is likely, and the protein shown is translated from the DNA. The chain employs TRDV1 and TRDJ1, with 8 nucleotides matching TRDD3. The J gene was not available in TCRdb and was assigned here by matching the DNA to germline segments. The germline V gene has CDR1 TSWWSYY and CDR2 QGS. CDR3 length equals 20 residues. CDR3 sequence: CALGEYHAGGYKPYTDELIF. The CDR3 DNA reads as TGTGCTCTTGGGGAATATCACGCCGGGGGATATAAGCCGTACACCGATGAACTCATCTTT.

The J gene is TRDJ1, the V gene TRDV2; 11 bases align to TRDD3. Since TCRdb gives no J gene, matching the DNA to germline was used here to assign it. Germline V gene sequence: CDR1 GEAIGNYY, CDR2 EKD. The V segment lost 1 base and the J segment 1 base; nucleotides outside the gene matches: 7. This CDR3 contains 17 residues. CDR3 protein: CACDTLLLGDSTDKLIF. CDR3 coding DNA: TGTGCCTGTGACACTCTTTTACTGGGGGATAGCACCGATAAACTCATCTTT.

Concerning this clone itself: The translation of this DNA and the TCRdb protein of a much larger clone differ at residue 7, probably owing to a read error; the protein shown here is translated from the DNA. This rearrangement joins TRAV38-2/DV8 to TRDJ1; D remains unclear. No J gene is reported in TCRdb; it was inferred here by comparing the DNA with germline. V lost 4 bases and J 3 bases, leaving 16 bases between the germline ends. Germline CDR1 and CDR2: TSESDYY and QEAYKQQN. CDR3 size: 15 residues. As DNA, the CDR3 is TGTGCTTATAGGGGGACGGTGATGATTCCCGATAAACTCATCTTT. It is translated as CAYRGTVMIPDKLIF.

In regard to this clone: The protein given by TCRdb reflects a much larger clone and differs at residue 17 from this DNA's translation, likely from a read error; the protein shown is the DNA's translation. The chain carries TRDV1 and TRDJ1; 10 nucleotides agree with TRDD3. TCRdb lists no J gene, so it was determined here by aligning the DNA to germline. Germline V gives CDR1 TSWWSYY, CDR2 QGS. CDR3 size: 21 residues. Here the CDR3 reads CALGEPRFLRRWGIPTGKLIF. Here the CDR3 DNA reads TGTGCTCTTGGGGAACCCCGTTTCCTACGTAGGTGGGGGATACCAACCGGTAAACTCATCTTT.

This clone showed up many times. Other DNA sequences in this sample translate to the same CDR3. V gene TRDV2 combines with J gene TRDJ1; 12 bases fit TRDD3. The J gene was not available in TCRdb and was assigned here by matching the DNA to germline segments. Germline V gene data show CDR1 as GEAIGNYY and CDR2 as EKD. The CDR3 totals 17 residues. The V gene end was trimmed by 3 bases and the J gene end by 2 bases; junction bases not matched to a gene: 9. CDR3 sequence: CACDQLGDTRETDKLIF. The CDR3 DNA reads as TGTGCCTGTGACCAACTGGGGGATACAAGAGAGACCGATAAACTCATCTTT.

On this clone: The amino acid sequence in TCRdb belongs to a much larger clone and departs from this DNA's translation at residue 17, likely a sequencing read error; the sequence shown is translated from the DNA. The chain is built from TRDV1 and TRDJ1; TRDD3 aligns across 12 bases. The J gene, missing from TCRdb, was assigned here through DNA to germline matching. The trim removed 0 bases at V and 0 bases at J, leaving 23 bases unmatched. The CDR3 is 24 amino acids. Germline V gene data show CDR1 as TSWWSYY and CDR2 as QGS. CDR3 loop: CALGELREGFWGIRLPRYTDKLIF. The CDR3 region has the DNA TGTGCTCTTGGGGAACTCCGCGAGGGGTTCTGGGGGATACGCTTACCCCGCTACACCGATAAACTCATCTTT.

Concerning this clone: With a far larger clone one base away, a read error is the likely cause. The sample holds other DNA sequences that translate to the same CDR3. The chain's CDR3 is CALGELRMDWGFSKLIF. The CDR3 DNA reads TGTGCTCTTGGGGAACTGAGAATGGACTGGGGGTTCTCCAAACTCATCTTT. This chain links TRDV1 with TRDJ1; 8 nucleotides align to TRDD3. Germline matching of the DNA provided the J gene here, since TCRdb leaves it blank. CDR3 size: 17 residues. In germline, CDR1 is TSWWSYY, CDR2 QGS. With 0 bases clipped from V and 8 bases from J, the junction kept 14 bases outside the gene matches.

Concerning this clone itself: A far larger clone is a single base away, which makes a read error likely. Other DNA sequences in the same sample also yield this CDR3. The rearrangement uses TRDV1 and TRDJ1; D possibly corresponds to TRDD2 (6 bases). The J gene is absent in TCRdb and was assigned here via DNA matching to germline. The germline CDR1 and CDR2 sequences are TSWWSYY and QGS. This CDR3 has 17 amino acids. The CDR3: CALGELKGLPAQHKLIF. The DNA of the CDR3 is TGTGCTCTCGGGGAACTAAAGGGGCTTCCTGCCCAACATAAACTCATCTTT.

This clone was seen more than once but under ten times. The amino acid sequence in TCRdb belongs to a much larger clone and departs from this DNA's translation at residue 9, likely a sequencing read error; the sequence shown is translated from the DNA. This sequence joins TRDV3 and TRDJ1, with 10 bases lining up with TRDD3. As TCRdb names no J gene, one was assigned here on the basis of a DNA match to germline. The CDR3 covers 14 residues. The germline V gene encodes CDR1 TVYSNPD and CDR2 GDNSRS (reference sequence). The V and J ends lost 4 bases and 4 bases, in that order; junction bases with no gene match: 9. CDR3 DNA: TGTGCCTCCTGGGGGATAAGTTACATCGATAAACTCATCTTT. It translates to CASWGISYIDKLIF.

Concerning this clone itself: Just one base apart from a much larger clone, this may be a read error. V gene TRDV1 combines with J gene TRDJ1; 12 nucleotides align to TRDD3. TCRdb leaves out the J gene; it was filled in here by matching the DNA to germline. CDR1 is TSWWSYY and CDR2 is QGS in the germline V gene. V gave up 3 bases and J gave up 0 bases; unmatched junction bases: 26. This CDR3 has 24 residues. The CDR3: CALGELAFLHVRYWGIPYTDKLIF. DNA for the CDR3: TGTGCTCTTGGGGAGCTAGCCTTCCTCCACGTTCGTTACTGGGGGATACCCTACACCGATAAACTCATCTTT.

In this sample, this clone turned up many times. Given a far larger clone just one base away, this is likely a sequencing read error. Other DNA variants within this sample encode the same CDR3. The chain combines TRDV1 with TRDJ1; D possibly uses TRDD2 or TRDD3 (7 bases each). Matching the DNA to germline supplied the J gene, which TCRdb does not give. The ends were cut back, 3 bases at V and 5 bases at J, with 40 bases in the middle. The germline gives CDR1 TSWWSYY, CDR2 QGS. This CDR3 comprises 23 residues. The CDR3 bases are TGTGCTCTTGGGGACACCTTACAGTTTTCCTACGTCCGGGGGATCGTAACTTATGATAAACTCATCTTT. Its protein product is CALGDTLQFSYVRGIVTYDKLIF.